These 18 T cell receptor beta chains came from one sample sequenced in a study of CD8 T cells in Susac syndrome. A quantity of roughly 0.5 to 1 ug RNA underwent reverse transcription using random hexamers. MiXCR was run by TCRdb on the immunoSEQ multiplex PCR reads, yielding one entry per CDR3 protein. Here the sample spans under 550,000 distinct CDR3 sequences, 75% to 90% being singletons. Sequenced sample: CD8+ T cells from PBMCs. All receptors derive from a human donor with multiple sclerosis.

V is TRBV3-1 and J is TRBJ1-5; D is unclear. Germline V lookup: CDR1 LGHDT, CDR2 YNNKEL (reference sequence). Trimming removed 0 bases at V and 12 bases at J, with 21 bases between. This CDR3 has 16 amino acids. This CDR3 reads CASSQEYEPPLAHQHF. Here the CDR3 DNA reads TGTGCCAGCAGCCAAGAGTATGAGCCCCCTTTAGCCCACCAGCATTTT.

In the case of this clonotype: At one end the junction does not follow the germline gene, possibly because of a read error. The chain combines TRBV20-1 with TRBJ2-7, with D possibly matching TRBD2 (5 bases). In germline, CDR1 is DFQATT, CDR2 SNEGSKA (reference sequence). The CDR3 has 15 residues. The CDR3 protein is CSASDSTTLPYGQYF. DNA of the CDR3: TGCAGTGCTTCGGACTCCACTACACTCCCTTACGGGCAGTACTTC.

In DNA, the CDR3 is TGTGCCAGCAGCTTGTTTGACAGCATAATCTACAATGAGCAGTTCTTC. Translation gives CASSLFDSIIYNEQFF. The J gene is TRBJ2-1, the V gene TRBV7-9, with a weak D call TRBD1 (5 bases). Trimming stripped 3 bases from V and 3 bases from J, with 15 bases between. Germline values: CDR1 SEHNR, CDR2 FQNEAQ (reference sequence). The CDR3 consists of 16 residues.

This chain connects TRBV5-6 to TRBJ2-7; possible D gene TRBD1, 6 bases. CDR1 is SGHDT and CDR2 is YYEEEE in the germline V gene. The V and J ends lost 6 bases and 3 bases respectively, with 13 bases between them. The CDR3 length is 13 residues. Here the CDR3 DNA reads TGTGCCAGCACAGGGGACACAGACTACGAGCAGTACTTC. This codes for CASTGDTDYEQYF. The whole variable domain, remainder taken from reference TRBV5-6 and TRBJ2-7, is DAGVTQSPTHLIKTRGQQVTLRCSPKSGHDTVSWYQQALGQGPQFIFQYYEEEERQRGNFPDRFSGHQFPNYSSELNVNALLLGDSALYLCASTGDTDYEQYFGPGTRLTVT.

The chain couples TRBV30 to TRBJ1-2; D uncertain. V lost 0 bases and J lost 3, with 8 bases in between. This CDR3 region has 13 residues. Germline V CDR1 and CDR2: GTSNPN, SVGIG (reference sequence). CDR3 coding DNA: TGTGCCTGGAGTGTACAAGAGTACTATGGCTACACCTTC. Translating gives CAWSVQEYYGYTF.

This chain links TRBV5-1 with TRBJ2-1, with 8 bases fitting TRBD2. The CDR3 has 17 amino acids. V lost 0 bases to trimming and J lost 5 bases; unmatched junction nucleotides: 10. In germline, CDR1 is SGHRS, CDR2 YFSETQ. CDR3 in amino acids: CASSLASGGVQDNEQFF. CDR3 DNA sequence: TGCGCCAGCAGCTTGGCGTCGGGGGGGGTTCAGGACAATGAGCAGTTCTTC.

The V and J genes are TRBV29-1 and TRBJ1-1; no reliable D call. This CDR3 has 11 residues. V shed 3 bases and J shed 1 base, with 3 bases lying between them. CDR1 SQVTM and CDR2 ANQGSEA come from the germline V gene. The CDR3 protein is CSVDGNTEAFF. For the CDR3, the DNA is TGCAGCGTTGATGGGAACACTGAAGCTTTCTTT.

This clonotype occurred once. The chain has TRBV5-6 and TRBJ1-5; 10 nucleotides match TRBD1. Per the germline V gene, CDR1 is SGHDT and CDR2 is YYEEEE. Trimming removed 1 base from V and 6 bases from J; junction bases left unmatched: 7. This CDR3 is 16 amino acids long. The CDR3 loop reads CASSLQGQGLFQPQHF. The DNA for the CDR3 is TGTGCCAGCAGCTTGCAGGGACAGGGGCTTTTTCAGCCCCAGCATTTT.

The J gene is TRBJ2-7, the V gene TRBV29-1; TRBD1 is a possible D gene (7 bases). CDR3 size: 14 residues. Per the germline V gene, CDR1 is SQVTM and CDR2 is ANQGSEA. The V end was cut by 2 bases, the J end by 2 bases, with 13 bases between. The CDR3 is CSVEFRGVPYEQYF. CDR3 nucleotide sequence: TGCAGCGTTGAATTCAGGGGGGTCCCCTACGAGCAGTACTTC.

The CDR3 protein is CASSLEGRFGGYTF. In DNA, the CDR3 is TGCGCCAGCAGCTTAGAAGGTCGGTTCGGGGGCTACACCTTC. This chain links TRBV5-1 with TRBJ1-2; D remains ambiguous. Germline CDR1 and CDR2: SGHRS and YFSETQ. V lost 2 bases and J lost 8, with 16 bases in between. The CDR3 spans 14 residues.

Written as DNA, the CDR3 is TGTGCTAGTGGACTCACTCTCCGGGACGAGTCCAGAAATGAGCAGTTCTTC. It codes for CASGLTLRDESRNEQFF. This chain joins TRBV12-5 and TRBJ2-1; tentatively, D is TRBD1 or TRBD2 (5 bases each). V was shortened by 6 bases and J by 7 bases, with 25 bases between the two germline ends. The V gene's germline CDR1 is LGHNT and CDR2 FRNRAP. This CDR3 has 17 amino acids.

The chain uses TRBV4-1 and TRBJ2-5; D unresolved. The germline gives CDR1 MGHRA, CDR2 YSYEKL. The V and J ends lost 2 bases and 4 bases respectively, with 14 bases between them. The CDR3 sequence is 15 residues long. The CDR3 spells CASSQSEVWGETQYF. For the CDR3, the DNA is TGCGCCAGCAGCCAATCAGAGGTGTGGGGAGAGACCCAGTACTTC.

The chain couples TRBV5-1 to TRBJ1-1, with 7 bases identical to TRBD1. V was pared by 4 bases and J by 0 bases, with 9 bases of the junction left unmatched. The germline V gene encodes CDR1 SGHRS and CDR2 YFSETQ. The length of the CDR3 is 16 residues. The CDR3 nucleotides are TGCGCCAGCAGCACCAATCCGGGACAGTTGAACACTGAAGCTTTCTTT. Amino acids: CASSTNPGQLNTEAFF.

This clonotype was found a few times. The chain couples TRBV29-1 to TRBJ2-2; possibly TRBD1 for D (5 bases). The CDR3 sequence is 12 residues long. Germline CDR1 and CDR2: SQVTM and ANQGSEA. Trimming shortened V by 6 bases and J by 8 bases, and 13 bases separated the two germline ends. The CDR3 region has the DNA TGCAGCGTAGTAGGGGTAACTGGGGAGCTGTTTTTT. Its translation is CSVVGVTGELFF.

The chain recombines TRBV20-1 with TRBJ2-1; 8 nucleotides align to TRBD2. The junction had 4 bases not matched to a gene; V was cut back by 0 bases and J by 0 bases. Germline CDR1 DFQATT, CDR2 SNEGSKA (reference sequence). The CDR3 runs 16 residues. In nucleotides, the CDR3 is TGCAGTGCTAGAGATTGGCTAGCGGGCTCCTACAATGAGCAGTTCTTC. Amino acid sequence: CSARDWLAGSYNEQFF.

The chain carries TRBV25-1 and TRBJ1-6, with D perhaps TRBD1 (6 bases). The CDR3 sequence is 12 residues long. Germline loops: CDR1 MGHDK, CDR2 SYGVNS. V was pared by 4 bases and J by 10 bases, with 8 bases between. The CDR3 nucleotides are TGTGCCAGCAGTGCCACAGGGTCACCCCTCCACTTT. As protein: CASSATGSPLHF.

This chain links TRBV4-1 with TRBJ2-1; no clear D. This CDR3 contains 14 residues. V lost 4 bases and J 4 bases, leaving 11 bases between the germline ends. Germline V gene data show CDR1 as MGHRA and CDR2 as YSYEKL. The CDR3 loop reads CASSRWNSYNEQFF. The CDR3 DNA follows: TGCGCCAGCAGCCGCTGGAACAGTTACAATGAGCAGTTCTTC.

V gene TRBV7-4 combines with J gene TRBJ2-1; D call uncertain. Germline CDR1 and CDR2: SGHVT and SQSDAQ. This CDR3 region has 13 residues. Deletions cut 4 bases from V and 8 bases from J, with 12 bases between. CDR3 nucleotide sequence: TGTGCCAGCAGCTCGGCCCAGCCCCATGAGCAGTTCTTC. This gives the protein CASSSAQPHEQFF.